This T cell receptor (beta chain) was sequenced during a study of blood T cell repertoires in COVID-19. On the study more broadly: Samples of COVID-19 (acute and convalescent) were obtained from the United States, Italy and Spain. From T cells, B-cell-depleted T cells, or PBMCs came the material, which was cDNA or gDNA.

The CDR3 loop spans 15 amino acids. Trimming left V 2 bases short and J 10 bases short, with 18 bases between. Germline V gives CDR1 MGHRA, CDR2 YSYEKL. Recruitment covered roughly 24 US areas and drew participants whose ages spanned about 18 to 89 years. Source study methods: Amplification of reference gene primers provided the estimated nucleated cell counts. The protocol was immunoSEQ multiplex PCR, while the TCRdb copy is restricted to in-frame clones and leaves out a portion. V and J calls and clone size come straight from that table; D and trimming were deduced from the DNA. The table has a few hundred thousand clones, about 86% seen once.

The genes are TRBV4-1 and TRBJ2-1; a possible D gene is TRBD1 (7 bases). The TCR comes from a woman aged 40 to 55 with acute COVID-19. Sample: PBMCs or T cells enriched from blood (not recorded which). CDR3 DNA sequence: TGCGCCAGCAGCCAATCGTCGACAGGGAGGTTAGAGCAGTTCTTC. This translates into CASSQSSTGRLEQFF.